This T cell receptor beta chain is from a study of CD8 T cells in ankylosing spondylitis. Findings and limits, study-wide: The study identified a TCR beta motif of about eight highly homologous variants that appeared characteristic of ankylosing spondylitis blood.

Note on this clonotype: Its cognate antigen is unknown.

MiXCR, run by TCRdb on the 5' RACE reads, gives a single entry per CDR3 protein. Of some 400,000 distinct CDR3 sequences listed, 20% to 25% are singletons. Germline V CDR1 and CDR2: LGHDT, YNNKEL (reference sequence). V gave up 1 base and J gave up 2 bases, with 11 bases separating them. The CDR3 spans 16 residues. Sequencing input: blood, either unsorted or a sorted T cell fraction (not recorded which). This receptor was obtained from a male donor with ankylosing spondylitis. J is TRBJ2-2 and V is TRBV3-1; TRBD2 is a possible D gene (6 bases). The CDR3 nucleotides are TGTGCCAGCAGCCAAGGACACGGGAGAAACACCGGGGAGCTGTTTTTT. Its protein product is CASSQGHGRNTGELFF.